Below, 32 T cell receptor beta chains from the same sample are listed, as sequenced in a study of beta chain features in type 1 diabetes. Overall study findings and caveats: Type 1 diabetes patients had moderately but significantly shorter TCRB CDR3s in all four CD4+ subsets.

Isolated RNA was reverse transcribed in full, so expressed TCRB transcripts were sequenced. TCRdb's table, derived via immunoSEQ multiplex PCR, lists solely in-frame clones and lacks some. The sample has some 140,000 clones; approximately 10% are singletons. These receptors' targets are unknown. Sequenced sample: central memory CD4+ T cells from blood. Source of these receptors: a man in his thirties or forties with type 1 diabetes.

Only a few counts were recorded for this clone. This chain joins TRBV28 and TRBJ2-5; 9 bases match TRBD1. The end of the DNA aligns better with TRBJ2-7, so the J call may be wrong. The CDR3 spans 16 residues. CDR1 and CDR2 from the germline V gene are MDHEN and SYDVKM. In nucleotides, the CDR3 is TGTGCCAGCAGCTCCAGGGAGGGGACAGGGACCTACGAGCAGTACTTC. Protein sequence: CASSSREGTGTYEQYF.

The chain couples TRBV6-6 to TRBJ2-5, with 7 bases identical to TRBD2. V lost 3 bases, J lost 5 bases, and 12 bases stayed unmatched. The CDR3 totals 16 residues. Germline lookup yields CDR1 MNHNY and CDR2 SVGAGI (reference sequence). Here the CDR3 reads CASSYRGFHGGETQYF. CDR3 nucleotide sequence: TGTGCCAGCAGTTATCGCGGCTTCCACGGGGGGGAGACCCAGTACTTC.

The sample holds a few counts of this clone. The genes are TRBV30 and TRBJ2-5; TRBD2 aligns across 7 bases. J was trimmed by 3 bases and V by 2 bases; bases with no gene match: 3. In germline, CDR1 is GTSNPN, CDR2 SVGIG (reference sequence). This CDR3 has 13 residues. CDR3 coding DNA: TGTGCCTGGAGTAGGCTAGCGGAAGAGACCCAGTACTTC. Translating gives CAWSRLAEETQYF.

This clone turned up a few times. This sequence joins TRBV11-2 and TRBJ2-6; 11 bases align to TRBD1. The V gene's germline CDR1 is SGHAT and CDR2 FQNNGV. The CDR3 contains 16 residues. J was trimmed by 10 bases and V by 5 bases; bases with no gene match: 10. CDR3 bases: TGTGCCAGCAGCCGGGGGACAGGGGGGCAGCAAAACGTCCTGACTTTC. Translation gives CASSRGTGGQQNVLTF.

This clone was seen a few times. This rearrangement joins TRBV7-9 to TRBJ2-1; TRBD1 matches at 8 bases. There are 14 residues in the CDR3. After removal of 5 bases from V and 6 bases from J, the junction contained 6 bases not matched to a gene. Germline V gene lookup returns CDR1 SEHNR and CDR2 FQNEAQ (reference sequence). Here the CDR3 DNA reads TGTGCCAGCAGCCCTGGACAGGGAGGCAATGAGCAGTTCTTC. Its translation: CASSPGQGGNEQFF.

The sample holds a few counts of this clone. V and J are TRBV11-2 and TRBJ1-6, with a tentative D call TRBD1 (6 bases). Germline-derived CDR1 and CDR2 are SGHAT and FQNNGV. The CDR3 has 14 residues. The V gene lost 5 bases and the J gene lost 10 bases, with 15 bases spanning the gap. CDR3 in DNA: TGTGCCAGCAGCCTAGCAGGGGTGGGCTCACCCCTCCACTTT. It encodes CASSLAGVGSPLHF.

This rearrangement joins TRBV4-3 to TRBJ2-1; D ambiguous. Deletions cut 4 bases from V and 8 bases from J, with 15 bases between. The CDR3 totals 14 residues. Germline V gene lookup returns CDR1 LGHNA and CDR2 YSLEER. As DNA, the CDR3 is TGCGCCAGCAGCCCCCGAGACGGGTGGGATGAGCAGTTCTTC. This encodes CASSPRDGWDEQFF.

The table lists this clone with a few counts. The chain joins TRBV4-1 to TRBJ1-1, with 9 positions matching TRBD1. The CDR3 sequence is 15 residues long. Unmatched junction bases numbered 6, after V lost 3 bases and J lost 4 bases. CDR1 and CDR2 from the germline V gene are MGHRA and YSYEKL. This CDR3 reads CASSHLGQGSTEAFF. In DNA, the CDR3 is TGCGCCAGCAGCCACCTGGGACAGGGAAGCACTGAAGCTTTCTTT.

This clone occurred a few times. The CDR3 bases are TGTGCCAGCAGCTTAGTTAATTTACTGATCACAGATACGCAGTATTTT. Translation: CASSLVNLLITDTQYF. The chain joins TRBV7-9 to TRBJ2-3; D is unresolved. The CDR3 totals 16 residues. V was shortened by 1 base and J by 2 bases, with 13 bases between the two germline ends. Germline CDR1 and CDR2: SEHNR and FQNEAQ (reference sequence). Looking up the rest from reference TRBV7-9 and TRBJ2-3 gives the full variable domain: DTGVSQNPRHKITKRGQNVTFRCDPISEHNRLYWYRQTLGQGPEFLTYFQNEAQLEKSRLLSDRFSAERPKGSFSTLEIQRTEQGDSAMYLCASSLVNLLITDTQYFGPGTRLTVL.

In its sample, this clone was seen a few times. The V call is TRBV7-9, the J call TRBJ1-2; 9 nucleotides match TRBD1. The CDR3 sequence is 12 residues long. With V trimmed by 5 bases and J by 8 bases, 3 bases remained unmatched. Per germline, CDR1 SEHNR and CDR2 FQNEAQ (reference sequence). CDR3 DNA sequence: TGTGCCAGCAGCATGGGACAGGGAGGCTACACCTTC. It encodes CASSMGQGGYTF. The entire variable domain, with the rest obtained from reference TRBV7-9 and TRBJ1-2, is as follows: DTGVSQNPRHKITKRGQNVTFRCDPISEHNRLYWYRQTLGQGPEFLTYFQNEAQLEKSRLLSDRFSAERPKGSFSTLEIQRTEQGDSAMYLCASSMGQGGYTFGSGTRLTVV.

This clone was observed many times. The chain couples TRBV11-2 to TRBJ2-7; 9 nucleotides match TRBD2. Looked up from germline, CDR1 is SGHAT and CDR2 is FQNNGV. The V segment lost 5 bases and the J segment 0 bases; nucleotides outside the gene matches: 5. The CDR3 is made up of 15 amino acids. The CDR3 spells CASSRLAGDSYEQYF. DNA for the CDR3: TGTGCCAGCAGCCGGTTAGCGGGGGACTCCTACGAGCAGTACTTC.

This clone was observed a few times. The chain is built from TRBV16 and TRBJ2-3; TRBD1 might be the D (5 bases). Germline V gives CDR1 KGHSY, CDR2 FQNENV. V shed 0 bases and J shed 3 bases, with 7 bases lying between them. The CDR3 spans 14 residues. CDR3 bases: TGTGCCAGCAGCCAATCGACAGCTACAGATACGCAGTATTTT. This sequence encodes CASSQSTATDTQYF.

Only a few counts were recorded for this clone. This rearrangement joins TRBV7-3 to TRBJ2-5; D is uncertain. V lost 3 bases to trimming and J lost 5 bases, with 10 bases between them. The CDR3 has 13 residues. Germline-derived CDR1 and CDR2 are SGHTA and FQGTGA. The CDR3 sequence: CASSFGAKETQYF. CDR3 coding DNA: TGTGCCAGCAGCTTCGGAGCAAAGGAGACCCAGTACTTC.

The chain has TRBV11-2 and TRBJ2-7; 8 nucleotides align to TRBD1. Germline V gene sequence: CDR1 SGHAT, CDR2 FQNNGV. The CDR3 consists of 12 residues. J was trimmed by 6 bases and V by 6 bases; bases with no gene match: 4. CDR3 region: CASSRQGIEQYF. The CDR3, as DNA: TGTGCCAGCAGTCGACAGGGGATCGAGCAGTACTTC.

This clone was recorded only once. CDR3 residues: CASMPGTDGSPLHF. CDR3 nucleotides: TGCGCCAGCATGCCGGGGACTGACGGATCACCCCTCCACTTT. The gene calls are TRBV5-1 and TRBJ1-6; the D gene is possibly TRBD1 (5 bases). Trimming left V 6 bases short and J 10 bases short, with 17 bases between. The CDR3 runs 14 residues. CDR1 is SGHRS, CDR2 YFSETQ, per germline.

The V and J genes are TRBV7-9 and TRBJ2-1; D remains unclear. CDR1 is SEHNR and CDR2 is FQNEAQ in the germline V gene (reference sequence). The CDR3 spans 12 residues. Trimming removed 5 bases at V and 3 bases at J, with 5 bases between. The CDR3 loop reads CASSVLYNEQFF. The DNA of the CDR3 is TGTGCCAGCAGCGTTCTCTACAATGAGCAGTTCTTC.

The CDR3 nucleotides are TGTGCCTGGAGTCCAGGACTAGCGGCCTACAATGAGCAGTTCTTC. This translates into CAWSPGLAAYNEQFF. The rearrangement links TRBV30 to TRBJ2-1; 10 bases line up with TRBD2. The V and J ends lost 2 bases and 2 bases, in that order; junction bases with no gene match: 3. Germline CDR1 is GTSNPN and CDR2 is SVGIG (reference sequence). The CDR3 runs 15 residues.

This clone showed up just a few times. V and J are TRBV5-1 and TRBJ2-1, with no clear D. CDR1 SGHRS and CDR2 YFSETQ come from the germline V gene. The V gene lost 0 bases and the J gene lost 5 bases, with 9 bases spanning the gap. The CDR3 length is 14 residues. Here the CDR3 reads CASSLGQVDNEQFF. The CDR3 nucleotides read TGCGCCAGCAGCTTGGGGCAGGTCGACAATGAGCAGTTCTTC.

This clone was detected only a few times. The chain uses TRBV7-2 and TRBJ1-2, with D possibly TRBD1 on 5 matching bases. Trimming pared 5 bases from V and 0 bases from J, leaving 13 bases between. The germline CDR1 and CDR2 sequences are SGHTA and FQGNSA. The CDR3 has 15 residues. The CDR3: CASSPKTVTNYGYTF. The CDR3 bases are TGTGCCAGCAGCCCGAAGACAGTGACTAACTATGGCTACACCTTC.

In regard to this clone: In the same sample, other DNA sequences code for this CDR3. V gene TRBV7-9 combines with J gene TRBJ1-1, with TRBD1 matching over 9 bases. Germline CDR1 is SEHNR and CDR2 is FQNEAQ (reference sequence). The length of the CDR3 is 15 residues. V trimming: 3 bases; J trimming: 1 base; junction bases outside the gene matches: 3. The CDR3 spells CASSFLTGGNTEAFF. The CDR3 DNA reads as TGTGCCAGCAGCTTTTTGACAGGGGGGAACACTGAAGCTTTCTTT.

This clone was counted a few times. The rearrangement joins TRBV19 to TRBJ2-1; the D gene is possibly TRBD1 (7 bases). The germline V and J ends were trimmed by 7 bases and 5 bases, with 15 bases remaining between them. Per the germline V gene, CDR1 is LNHDA and CDR2 is SQIVND (reference sequence). The CDR3 consists of 14 residues. The CDR3 DNA follows: TGTGCCAGTACCGGAGGGACAGCCGACAATGAGCAGTTCTTC. It translates to CASTGGTADNEQFF.

This clone came up a few times. V usage is TRBV5-4 and J usage is TRBJ2-5, with 12 bases matching TRBD2. This CDR3 region has 15 residues. The germline V gene has CDR1 SGHNT and CDR2 YYREEE (reference sequence). Unmatched junction bases numbered 4, after V lost 5 bases and J lost 2 bases. The CDR3 loop is CASSSGTSGQETQYF. Here the CDR3 DNA reads TGTGCCAGCAGTAGCGGGACTAGCGGGCAAGAGACCCAGTACTTC.

This clone was observed a few times. This chain joins TRBV10-3 and TRBJ2-1; 13 positions match TRBD2. Per germline, CDR1 ENHRY and CDR2 SYGVKD. Trimming removed 3 bases from V and 0 bases from J; junction bases left unmatched: 8. The CDR3 is made up of 19 amino acids. The DNA of the CDR3 is TGTGCCATCAGTGAACCGGGACTAGCGGGGTGGGACTCCTACAATGAGCAGTTCTTC. Its protein product is CAISEPGLAGWDSYNEQFF.

The rearrangement joins TRBV7-9 to TRBJ2-5, with 8 bases that match TRBD1. This CDR3 comprises 13 residues. J gave up 7 bases and V 4 bases, and 5 bases lay outside the gene matches. Germline loops: CDR1 SEHNR, CDR2 FQNEAQ (reference sequence). CDR3 in amino acids: CASSSGQAWTQYF. The DNA for the CDR3 is TGTGCCAGCAGCTCGGGACAGGCCTGGACCCAGTACTTC.

The chain links TRBV27 to TRBJ2-5, with 7 bases identical to TRBD2. Germline V gene sequence: CDR1 MNHEY, CDR2 SMNVEV (reference sequence). Unmatched junction bases numbered 11, after V lost 4 bases and J lost 12 bases. The CDR3 is made up of 13 amino acids. For the CDR3, the DNA is TGTGCCAGCAGTTCTGATAGACTCGGGGGGAAGTACTTC. This sequence encodes CASSSDRLGGKYF.

This clone appeared a single time. The V and J genes are TRBV2 and TRBJ2-7, with D perhaps TRBD1 (6 bases). Trimming took off 2 bases at V and 5 bases at J, with 16 bases between the two ends. CDR1 SNHLY and CDR2 FYNNEI come from the germline V gene. The CDR3 loop spans 15 amino acids. The CDR3 is CASSERLARGHEQYF. In DNA form, the CDR3 reads TGTGCCAGCAGTGAAAGGCTGGCCAGGGGCCACGAGCAGTACTTC. Looking up the rest from reference TRBV2 and TRBJ2-7 gives the full variable domain: EPEVTQTPSHQVTQMGQEVILRCVPISNHLYFYWYRQILGQKVEFLVSFYNNEISEKSEIFDDQFSVERPDGSNFTLKIRSTKLEDSAMYFCASSERLARGHEQYFGPGTRLTVT.

The rearrangement links TRBV20-1 to TRBJ2-5; D not certain. Germline assignment: CDR1 DFQATT and CDR2 SNEGSKA (reference sequence). This CDR3 comprises 11 residues. V gave up 0 bases and J gave up 7 bases, with 6 bases separating them. CDR3 coding DNA: TGCAGTGCTAGAGATAGAGCGACCCAGTACTTC. This sequence encodes CSARDRATQYF.

This clone has a handful of counts. This chain links TRBV7-9 with TRBJ2-3; possible D gene TRBD2, 6 bases. The CDR3 runs to 15 residues. Germline values: CDR1 SEHNR, CDR2 FQNEAQ (reference sequence). V lost 3 bases and J 0 bases, leaving 10 bases between the germline ends. The CDR3 DNA follows: TGTGCCAGCAGCTTTAGCGGTGCTAGCACAGATACGCAGTATTTT. Its protein is CASSFSGASTDTQYF.

This clone was picked up a small number of times. CDR3 DNA sequence: TGTGCCAGCAGCGGCTTTTTTTCGGGGGTGAGCTACACCTTC. It yields the protein CASSGFFSGVSYTF. This chain connects TRBV2 to TRBJ1-2, with a possible D match to TRBD1 (5 bases). Between the trimmed V and J ends, which lost 6 bases and 9 bases, there was a span of 20 bases. This CDR3 contains 14 residues. Germline CDR1 SNHLY, CDR2 FYNNEI.

In its sample, this clone was seen a few times. This rearrangement joins TRBV30 to TRBJ2-7; 10 nucleotides line up with TRBD2. Germline V gene lookup returns CDR1 GTSNPN and CDR2 SVGIG (reference sequence). The CDR3 extends over 12 amino acids. Trimming at V came to 7 bases and at J to 5 bases, leaving 5 bases not matched to a gene. As DNA, the CDR3 is TGTGCCTCAGAGCGGGGGGGCAACGAGCAGTACTTC. It specifies CASERGGNEQYF. Drawing the rest from reference TRBV30 and TRBJ2-7, the complete variable domain is SQTIHQWPATLVQPVGSPLSLECTVEGTSNPNLYWYRQAAGRGLQLLFYSVGIGQISSEVPQNLSASRPQDRQFILSSKKLLLSDSGFYLCASERGGNEQYFGPGTRLTVT.

This chain joins TRBV19 and TRBJ1-5; D remains ambiguous. Germline V CDR1 and CDR2: LNHDA, SQIVND (reference sequence). V gave up 6 bases and J gave up 5 bases, with 8 bases separating them. The CDR3 covers 12 residues. CDR3 region: CASSVQDQPQHF. Written as DNA, the CDR3 is TGTGCCAGTAGCGTACAAGATCAGCCCCAGCATTTT.

This clone has more than one count but fewer than ten. This chain links TRBV7-9 with TRBJ2-7; D might be TRBD1 (6 bases). The V gene lost 5 bases and the J gene lost 0 bases, with 11 bases spanning the gap. Germline-derived CDR1 and CDR2 are SEHNR and FQNEAQ (reference sequence). The length of the CDR3 is 14 residues. In DNA form, the CDR3 reads TGTGCCAGCAGCCTCCGGGACAACTCCTACGAGCAGTACTTC. Protein product: CASSLRDNSYEQYF. Full variable domain (remainder filled in from reference TRBV7-9 and TRBJ2-7): DTGVSQNPRHKITKRGQNVTFRCDPISEHNRLYWYRQTLGQGPEFLTYFQNEAQLEKSRLLSDRFSAERPKGSFSTLEIQRTEQGDSAMYLCASSLRDNSYEQYFGPGTRLTVT.